The 6 T cell receptor beta chains presented below share a single source sample, sequenced in a study of shared clonotypes between healthy human individuals. Profiling relied on immunoSEQ multiplex PCR, and the TCRdb table lists in-frame clones only, not all of them. The sample records 2,100,000 or so clones, almost 96% being singletons. Sample: naive CD4+ T cells sorted from blood. Specified subset: CD45RA+ positively selected. The receptors were sampled from a man aged 18 to 30 in good health.

Only a few counts were recorded for this clone. This sequence joins TRBV5-1 and TRBJ1-6, with a tentative D call TRBD1 (5 bases). The CDR3 runs to 14 residues. The V and J ends lost 0 bases and 8 bases respectively, with 9 bases between them. Per germline, CDR1 SGHRS and CDR2 YFSETQ. The CDR3 bases are TGCGCCAGCAGCTTGGCAGGGTTGGATTCACCCCTCCACTTT. It codes for CASSLAGLDSPLHF. Full variable domain (missing parts from reference TRBV5-1 and TRBJ1-6): KAGVTQTPRYLIKTRGQQVTLSCSPISGHRSVSWYQQTPGQGLQFLFEYFSETQRNKGNFPGRFSGRQFSNSRSEMNVSTLELGDSALYLCASSLAGLDSPLHFGNGTRLTVT.

For this clone: Other DNA sequences in the sample encode the same CDR3. The genes are TRBV28 and TRBJ1-1; D gene ambiguous. Germline V lookup: CDR1 MDHEN, CDR2 SYDVKM. Between the trimmed V and J ends, which lost 1 base and 1 base, there was a span of 7 bases. This CDR3 has 14 amino acids. This CDR3 is CASSLSGGNTEAFF. CDR3 DNA sequence: TGTGCCAGCAGTTTATCCGGAGGGAACACTGAAGCTTTCTTT. Together with reference TRBV28 and TRBJ1-1, the CDR3 gives the full variable domain: DVKVTQSSRYLVKRTGEKVFLECVQDMDHENMFWYRQDPGLGLRLIYFSYDVKMKEKGDIPEGYSVSREKKERFSLILESASTNQTSMYLCASSLSGGNTEAFFGQGTRLTVV.

This chain uses TRBV7-8 with TRBJ1-1; D might be TRBD1 (5 bases). V gave up 2 bases and J gave up 0 bases, with 13 bases separating them. From germline, CDR1 is SGHVS and CDR2 FQNEAQ. The CDR3 is 16 residues long. The DNA of the CDR3 is TGTGCCAGCAGCTTAAATCGGGCAGGGATGAACACTGAAGCTTTCTTT. It is translated as CASSLNRAGMNTEAFF.

The rearrangement links TRBV6-1 to TRBJ2-2, with D perhaps matching TRBD2 (5 bases). Trimming pared 7 bases from V and 0 bases from J, leaving 12 bases between. Per the germline V gene, CDR1 is MNHNS and CDR2 is SASEGT. The CDR3 runs to 15 residues. CDR3 protein: CASNTRATNTGELFF. Written as DNA, the CDR3 is TGTGCCAGCAATACTAGAGCTACGAACACCGGGGAGCTGTTTTTT.

This chain connects TRBV14 to TRBJ2-3, with D unresolved. V lost 3 bases, J lost 4 bases, and 14 bases lay in between. Per germline, CDR1 SGHDN and CDR2 FVKESK. The CDR3 covers 15 residues. CDR3 amino acids: CASSHVGSVPDTQYF. In DNA form, the CDR3 reads TGTGCCAGCAGCCACGTAGGCAGTGTCCCAGATACGCAGTATTTT.

A remark on this clone: A much larger clone lies one base from this, so it may be a read error. This same CDR3 is encoded by further DNA sequences in the sample. The chain employs TRBV7-2 and TRBJ2-2, with D unclear. Trimming stripped 5 bases from V and 3 bases from J, with 4 bases between. Per germline, CDR1 SGHTA and CDR2 FQGNSA. The CDR3 totals 12 residues. Here the CDR3 reads CASSRDTGELFF. CDR3 coding DNA: TGTGCCAGCAGCCGGGACACCGGGGAGCTGTTTTTT.